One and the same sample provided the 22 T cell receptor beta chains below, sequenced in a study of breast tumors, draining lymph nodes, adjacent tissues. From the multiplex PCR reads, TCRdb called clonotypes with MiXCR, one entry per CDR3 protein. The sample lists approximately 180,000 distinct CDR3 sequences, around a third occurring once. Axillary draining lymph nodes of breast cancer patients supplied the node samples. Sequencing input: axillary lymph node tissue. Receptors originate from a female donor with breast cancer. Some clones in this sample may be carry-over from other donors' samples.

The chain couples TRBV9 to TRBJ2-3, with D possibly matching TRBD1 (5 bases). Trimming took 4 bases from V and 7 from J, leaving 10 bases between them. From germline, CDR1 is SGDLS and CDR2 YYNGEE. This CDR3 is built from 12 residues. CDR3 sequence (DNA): TGTGCCAGCAGCCCAGGGCAATATACGCAGTATTTT. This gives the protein CASSPGQYTQYF.

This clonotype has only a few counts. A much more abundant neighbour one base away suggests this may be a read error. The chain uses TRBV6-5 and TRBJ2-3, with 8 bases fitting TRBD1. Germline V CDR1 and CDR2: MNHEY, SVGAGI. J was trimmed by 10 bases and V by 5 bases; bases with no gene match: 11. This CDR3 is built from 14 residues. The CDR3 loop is CASSTRGLRDAQYF. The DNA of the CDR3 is TGTGCCAGCAGTACCAGGGGGCTGAGGGATGCGCAGTATTTT.

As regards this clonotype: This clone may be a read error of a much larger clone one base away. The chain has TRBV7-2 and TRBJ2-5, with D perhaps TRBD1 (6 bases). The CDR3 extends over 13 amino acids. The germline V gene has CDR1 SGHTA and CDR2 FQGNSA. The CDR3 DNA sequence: TGTGCCAGCAGCTTAGATAATCCAGGACAGCAGTGCTTC. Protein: CASSLDNPGQQCF.

The CDR3 sequence is CASSDTGVTNTGELFF. The CDR3 DNA follows: TGTGCCAGCAGTGATACAGGGGTAACGAACACCGGGGAGCTGTTTTTT. This chain links TRBV6-2 or TRBV6-3 with TRBJ2-2; the match to TRBD1 covers 7 bases. V shed 5 bases, J shed 0 bases, and the junction held 6 bases outside the gene matches. Germline V lookup: CDR1 MNHEY, CDR2 SVGEGT. The CDR3 runs to 16 residues.

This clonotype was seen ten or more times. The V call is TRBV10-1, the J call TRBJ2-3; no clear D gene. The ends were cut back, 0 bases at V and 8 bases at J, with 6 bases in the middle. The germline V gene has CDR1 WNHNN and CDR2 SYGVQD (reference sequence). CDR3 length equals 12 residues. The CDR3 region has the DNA TGCGCCAGCAGTGAGTCCGTGGGTACGCAGTATTTT. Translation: CASSESVGTQYF.

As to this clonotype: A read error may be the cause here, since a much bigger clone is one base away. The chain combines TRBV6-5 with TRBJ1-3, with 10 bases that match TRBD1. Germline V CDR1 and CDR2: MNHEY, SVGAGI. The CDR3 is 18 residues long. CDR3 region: CASSHSPPGTGVGNTIYF. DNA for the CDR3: TGTGCCAGCAGTCACTCCCCGCCCGGGACAGGGGTCGGAAACACCATATATTTT.

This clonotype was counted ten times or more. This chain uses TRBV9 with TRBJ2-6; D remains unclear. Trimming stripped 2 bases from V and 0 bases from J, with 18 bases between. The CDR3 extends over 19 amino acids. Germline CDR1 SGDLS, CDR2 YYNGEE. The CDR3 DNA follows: TGTGCCAGCAGCGTCCAAACATTGTCTCCCTACTCTGGGGCCAACGTCCTGACTTTC. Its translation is CASSVQTLSPYSGANVLTF.

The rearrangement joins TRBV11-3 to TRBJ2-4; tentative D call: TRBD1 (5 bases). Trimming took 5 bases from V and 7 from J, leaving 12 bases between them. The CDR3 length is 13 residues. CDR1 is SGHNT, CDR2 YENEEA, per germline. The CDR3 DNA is TGTGCCAGCAGCACAAGGGGCGCGAACATTCAGTACTTC. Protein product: CASSTRGANIQYF. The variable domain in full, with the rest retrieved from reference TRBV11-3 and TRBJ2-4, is EAGVVQSPRYKIIEKKQPVAFWCNPISGHNTLYWYLQNLGQGPELLIRYENEEAVDDSQLPKDRFSAERLKGVDSTLKIQPAELGDSAVYLCASSTRGANIQYFGAGTRLSVL.

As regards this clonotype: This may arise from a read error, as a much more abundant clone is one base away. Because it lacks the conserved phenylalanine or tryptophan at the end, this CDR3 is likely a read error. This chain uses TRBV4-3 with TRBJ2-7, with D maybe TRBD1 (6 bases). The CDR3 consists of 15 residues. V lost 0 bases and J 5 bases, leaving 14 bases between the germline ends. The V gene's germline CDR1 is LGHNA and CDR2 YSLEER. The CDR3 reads CASSQEGRGFHEQYS. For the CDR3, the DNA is TGCGCCAGCAGCCAAGAGGGCAGGGGTTTCCACGAGCAGTACTCC.

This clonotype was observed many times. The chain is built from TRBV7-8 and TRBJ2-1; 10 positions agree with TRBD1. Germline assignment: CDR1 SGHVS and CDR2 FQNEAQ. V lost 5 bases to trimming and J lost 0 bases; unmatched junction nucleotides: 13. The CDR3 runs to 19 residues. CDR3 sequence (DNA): TGTGCCAGCAGCCCGGGACAGGGGTCACTAGCGGACTCCTACAATGAGCAGTTCTTC. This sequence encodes CASSPGQGSLADSYNEQFF.

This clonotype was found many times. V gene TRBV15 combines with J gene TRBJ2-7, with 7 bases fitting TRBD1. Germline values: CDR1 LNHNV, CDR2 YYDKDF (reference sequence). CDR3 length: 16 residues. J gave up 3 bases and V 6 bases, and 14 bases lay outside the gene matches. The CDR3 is CATSWFPGQRDYEQYF. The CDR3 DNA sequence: TGTGCCACCAGTTGGTTTCCGGGACAGAGAGACTACGAGCAGTACTTC.

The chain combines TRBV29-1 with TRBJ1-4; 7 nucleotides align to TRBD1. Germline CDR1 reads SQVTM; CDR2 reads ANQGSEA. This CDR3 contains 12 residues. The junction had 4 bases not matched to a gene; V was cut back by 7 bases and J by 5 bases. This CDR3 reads CSGRQGNEKLFF. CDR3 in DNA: TGCAGCGGACGACAGGGAAATGAAAAACTGTTTTTT.

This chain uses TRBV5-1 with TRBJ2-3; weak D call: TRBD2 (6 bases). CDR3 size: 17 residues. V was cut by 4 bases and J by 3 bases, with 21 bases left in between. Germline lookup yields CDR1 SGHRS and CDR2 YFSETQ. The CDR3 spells CASSDRLGEDGTDTQYF. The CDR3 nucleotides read TGCGCCAGCAGCGATCGACTAGGTGAGGATGGGACAGATACGCAGTATTTT.

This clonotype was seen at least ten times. This CDR3 reads CSAKLPAGGSEQYF. The CDR3 DNA sequence: TGCAGTGCTAAACTCCCGGCAGGGGGCTCCGAGCAGTACTTC. This sequence joins TRBV20-1 and TRBJ2-7; TRBD1 aligns across 8 bases. Trimming cost V 4 bases and J 6 bases; bases outside gene matches: 11. The CDR3 loop spans 14 amino acids. The germline CDR1 and CDR2 sequences are DFQATT and SNEGSKA (reference sequence).

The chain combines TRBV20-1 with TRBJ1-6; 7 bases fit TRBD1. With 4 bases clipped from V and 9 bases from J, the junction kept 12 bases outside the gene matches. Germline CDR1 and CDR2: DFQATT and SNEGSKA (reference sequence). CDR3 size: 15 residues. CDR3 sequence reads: CSATGQVSETSPLHF. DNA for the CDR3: TGCAGTGCTACAGGACAGGTGTCAGAGACTTCACCCCTCCACTTT.

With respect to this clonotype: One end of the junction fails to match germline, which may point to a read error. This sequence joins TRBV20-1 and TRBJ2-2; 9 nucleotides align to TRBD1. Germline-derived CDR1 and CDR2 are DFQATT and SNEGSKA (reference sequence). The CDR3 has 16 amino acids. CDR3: CSGPLDRGVRTGELFF. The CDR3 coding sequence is TGCAGTGGACCGTTGGACAGGGGAGTACGCACCGGGGAGCTGTTCTTT.

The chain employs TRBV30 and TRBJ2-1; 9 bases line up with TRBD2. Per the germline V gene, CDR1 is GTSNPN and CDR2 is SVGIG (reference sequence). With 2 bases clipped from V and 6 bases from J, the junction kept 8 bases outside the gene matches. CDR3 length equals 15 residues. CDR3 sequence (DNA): TGTGCCTGGAGTAGGTTAGGTAGCGGGAGCAATGAGCAGTTCTTC. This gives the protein CAWSRLGSGSNEQFF.

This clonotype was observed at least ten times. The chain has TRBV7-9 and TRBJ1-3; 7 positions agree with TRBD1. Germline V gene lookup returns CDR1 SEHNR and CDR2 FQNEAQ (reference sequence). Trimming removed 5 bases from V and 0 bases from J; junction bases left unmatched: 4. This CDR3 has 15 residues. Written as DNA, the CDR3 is TGTGCCAGCAGCCAAGGGACAGCCTCTGGAAACACCATATATTTT. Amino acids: CASSQGTASGNTIYF.

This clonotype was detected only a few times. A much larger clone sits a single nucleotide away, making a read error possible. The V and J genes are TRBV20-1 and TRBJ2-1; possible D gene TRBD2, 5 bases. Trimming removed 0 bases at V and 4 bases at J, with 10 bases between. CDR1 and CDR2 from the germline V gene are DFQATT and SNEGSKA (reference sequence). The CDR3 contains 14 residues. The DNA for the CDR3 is TGCAGTGCTAGAGATAGGGAGCTATACAATGAGCAGTTCTTC. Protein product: CSARDRELYNEQFF.

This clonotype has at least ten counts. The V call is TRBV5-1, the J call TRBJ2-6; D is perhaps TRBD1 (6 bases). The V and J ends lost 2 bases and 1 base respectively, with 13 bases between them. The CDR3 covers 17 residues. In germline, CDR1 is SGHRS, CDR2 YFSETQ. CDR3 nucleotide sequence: TGCGCCAGCAGCTTTGGGACCGGACAGTCTGGGGCCAACGTCCTGACTTTC. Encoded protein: CASSFGTGQSGANVLTF. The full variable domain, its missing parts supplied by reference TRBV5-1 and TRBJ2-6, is KAGVTQTPRYLIKTRGQQVTLSCSPISGHRSVSWYQQTPGQGLQFLFEYFSETQRNKGNFPGRFSGRQFSNSRSEMNVSTLELGDSALYLCASSFGTGQSGANVLTFGAGSRLTVL.

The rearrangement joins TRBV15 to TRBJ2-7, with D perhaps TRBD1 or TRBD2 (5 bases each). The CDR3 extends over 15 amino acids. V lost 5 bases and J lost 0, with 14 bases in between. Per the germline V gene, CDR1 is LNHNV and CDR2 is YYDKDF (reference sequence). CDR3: CATSSGPVSSYEQYF. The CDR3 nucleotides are TGTGCCACCAGCTCGGGACCAGTAAGCTCCTACGAGCAGTACTTC.

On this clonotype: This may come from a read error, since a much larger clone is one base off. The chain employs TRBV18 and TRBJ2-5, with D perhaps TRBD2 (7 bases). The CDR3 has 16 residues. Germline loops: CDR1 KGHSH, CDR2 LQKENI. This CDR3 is CASPPRVSGGKETQYF. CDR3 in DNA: TGTGCCAGCCCACCACGAGTATCGGGGGGCAAAGAGACCCAGTACTTC.